The rows below give T cell receptor beta chains drawn from one sample of a study of CD8+ T cells in alopecia areata. Clones were sequenced by immunoSEQ multiplex PCR, and TCRdb holds only the in-frame ones, with some missing. The table lists about 190,000 clones, about 60% of them singletons. The sample consisted of CD4+ T cells sorted from blood, taken at week 4, from a patient treated with tofacitinib. These receptors were taken from a human donor with alopecia areata. Both conserved end residues are part of each CDR3. The order of the fields is D gene, J gene, clone size, V gene, CDR3 protein, CDR3 DNA. A D gene is named only where the DNA matches it firmly. For some rows the clone size is stated as once, few or many, or as a class when expanded; others skip it.

>-|TRBJ1-1|-|TRBV29-1
CSVLDRNTEAFF
TGCAGCGTTTTAGACAGGAACACTGAAGCTTTCTTT
>-|TRBJ1-1|-|TRBV2
CASSERRRNTEAFF
TGTGCCAGCAGTGAAAGACGGAGGAACACTGAAGCTTTCTTT
>-|TRBJ2-1|-|TRBV29-1
CSAGSYYNEQFF
TGCAGCGCTGGGTCTTACTACAATGAGCAGTTCTTC
>TRBD1|TRBJ2-7|once|TRBV4-1
CASSQVAAGGSKPNEQYF
TGCGCCAGCAGCCAAGTTGCGGCAGGGGGTTCTAAACCCAACGAGCAGTACTTC
>-|TRBJ2-4|few|TRBV6-1
CASSGQISAKNIQYF
TGTGCCAGCAGTGGACAGATTTCGGCCAAAAACATTCAGTACTTC
>-|TRBJ2-5|few|TRBV7-9
CASSLAVRVEETQYF
TGTGCCAGCAGCTTAGCCGTCAGGGTCGAGGAGACCCAGTACTTC
>-|TRBJ2-3|-|TRBV30
CARTSLRADTQYF
TGTGCCCGTACCTCCTTGCGGGCAGATACGCAGTATTTT
>-|TRBJ2-5|few|TRBV29-1
CSVRQGRETQYF
TGCAGCGTTCGCCAGGGGCGGGAGACCCAGTACTTC
>-|TRBJ2-5|few|TRBV7-2
CASSLRRDTRETQYF
TGTGCCAGCAGCTTAAGAAGGGACACGAGGGAGACCCAGTACTTC
>-|TRBJ2-1|many|TRBV5-6
CASSLGGEQFF
TGTGCCAGCAGCTTGGGAGGTGAGCAGTTCTTC
>TRBD1|TRBJ1-1|-|TRBV6-5
CASSYPDDRGNTEAFF
TGTGCCAGCAGTTACCCCGATGACAGGGGTAACACTGAAGCTTTCTTT
>TRBD1|TRBJ2-1|-|TRBV29-1
CSAGRTGLYNEQFF
TGCAGCGCCGGCAGGACAGGGTTATACAATGAGCAGTTCTTC
>TRBD1|TRBJ1-2|-|TRBV5-1
CASSLSQGNYGYTF
TGCGCCAGCAGTTTATCACAGGGGAACTATGGCTACACCTTC
>-|TRBJ1-2|-|TRBV29-1
CSVQRGDGYTF
TGCAGCGTTCAAAGGGGGGACGGCTACACCTTC
>-|TRBJ2-7|-|TRBV30
CAWSVPRYEQYF
TGTGCCTGGAGTGTACCGAGGTACGAGCAGTACTTC
>TRBD1|TRBJ1-1|-|TRBV7-9
CASSRTGTEAFF
TGTGCCAGCAGCAGGACAGGGACTGAAGCTTTCTTT
>TRBD2|TRBJ2-5|-|TRBV7-8
CASSPWVAGVGQETQYF
TGTGCCAGCAGCCCTTGGGTAGCGGGAGTTGGGCAAGAGACCCAGTACTTC
>-|TRBJ1-4|-|TRBV29-1
CSARTSVATNEKLFF
TGCAGCGCCCGGACCTCGGTTGCAACTAATGAAAAACTGTTTTTT
>-|TRBJ2-5|-|TRBV30
CAWSESWETQYF
TGTGCCTGGAGTGAATCGTGGGAGACCCAGTACTTC
>-|TRBJ2-7|-|TRBV29-1
CSVISGAYEQYF
TGCAGCGTTATTAGCGGAGCCTACGAGCAGTACTTC
>-|TRBJ1-1|-|TRBV28
CASSPSQGMDTEAFF
TGTGCCAGCAGTCCATCCCAGGGGATGGACACTGAAGCTTTCTTT
>TRBD1|TRBJ2-7|-|TRBV7-9
CASSETGGEQYF
TGTGCCAGCAGCGAGACAGGGGGCGAGCAGTACTTC
>TRBD1|TRBJ2-5|few|TRBV7-2
CASSLEGARETQYF
TGTGCCAGCAGCTTAGAGGGGGCCAGAGAGACCCAGTACTTC
>-|TRBJ1-1|-|TRBV29-1
CSVQGRMNTEAFF
TGCAGCGTTCAGGGCAGGATGAACACTGAAGCTTTCTTT
>-|TRBJ2-7|-|TRBV9
CASSVFEQDLNEQYF
TGTGCCAGCAGCGTATTTGAACAGGACCTTAACGAGCAGTACTTC
>-|TRBJ2-7|-|TRBV4-1
CASSQGGWNEQYF
TGCGCCAGCAGCCAAGGGGGATGGAACGAGCAGTACTTC
>TRBD1|TRBJ2-7|few|TRBV5-1
CASSLAGQGLGEQYF
TGCGCCAGCAGCTTGGCCGGACAGGGGCTCGGGGAGCAGTACTTC
>TRBD2|TRBJ2-3|few|TRBV29-1
CSVLKLAGGDTQYF
TGCAGCGTTCTCAAACTAGCGGGGGGGGATACGCAGTATTTT
>-|TRBJ1-1|few|TRBV30
CAWSTQMNTEAFF
TGTGCCTGGAGTACACAGATGAACACTGAAGCTTTCTTT
>-|TRBJ2-5|few|TRBV29-1
CSGRWGRETQYF
TGCAGCGGCCGGTGGGGGCGGGAGACCCAGTACTTC
>-|TRBJ1-1|once|TRBV30
CAWSPRNTEAFF
TGTGCCTGGTCGCCCCGGAACACTGAAGCTTTCTTT
>TRBD2|TRBJ2-2|-|TRBV4-2
CASSSRVAGVVTGELFF
TGTGCCAGCAGCTCAAGGGTAGCGGGAGTGGTCACCGGGGAGCTGTTTTTT
>-|TRBJ2-7|-|TRBV9
CASSVAWAGSIYEQYF
TGTGCCAGCAGCGTAGCTTGGGCAGGGTCGATCTACGAGCAGTACTTC
>-|TRBJ2-5|-|TRBV9
CASSTPRETQYF
TGTGCCAGCAGCACCCCCAGAGAGACCCAGTACTTC
>-|TRBJ1-4|few|TRBV9
CASSVAPGTGEKLFF
TGTGCCAGCAGCGTAGCTCCAGGGACGGGAGAAAAACTGTTTTTT
>-|TRBJ2-2|-|TRBV27
CASSWGLGTGELFF
TGTGCCAGCAGTTGGGGTTTAGGCACCGGGGAGCTGTTTTTT
>-|TRBJ1-2|-|TRBV29-1
CSVEDRVPSGGYTF
TGCAGCGTTGAAGACAGGGTACCATCGGGTGGCTACACCTTC
>TRBD2|TRBJ2-1|-|TRBV29-1
CSVELLAGGVYNEQFF
TGCAGCGTTGAATTATTAGCGGGAGGGGTCTACAATGAGCAGTTCTTC
>-|TRBJ2-1|few|TRBV5-1
CASSNPRRPLNEQFF
TGCGCCAGCAGCAACCCCCGGCGACCCCTGAATGAGCAGTTCTTC
>-|TRBJ1-5|-|TRBV28
CASSLREPQHF
TGTGCCAGCAGTTTAAGGGAGCCCCAGCATTTT
>-|TRBJ1-2|-|TRBV2
CASRSGRGEHYTF
TGTGCCAGCAGGTCTGGAAGGGGGGAGCACTACACCTTC
>-|TRBJ2-2|few|TRBV5-1
CASSLKVNTGELFF
TGCGCCAGCAGCCTCAAAGTGAACACCGGGGAGCTGTTTTTT
>TRBD1|TRBJ2-1|-|TRBV10-3
CAVGTGGPNEQFF
TGTGCCGTCGGGACAGGTGGGCCCAATGAGCAGTTCTTC
>-|TRBJ2-1|-|TRBV7-2
CASSLAAEVYEQFF
TGTGCCAGCAGCTTAGCCGCAGAGGTTTATGAGCAGTTCTTC
>-|TRBJ2-7|once|TRBV29-1
CSAAGGTASYEQYF
TGCAGCGCAGCAGGCGGGACAGCCTCTTACGAGCAGTACTTC
>TRBD2|TRBJ2-3|once|TRBV6-5
CASSLLAGTDTQYF
TGTGCCAGCAGTCTACTAGCGGGCACAGATACGCAGTATTTT
>-|TRBJ2-1|-|TRBV7-3
CASRPPGIENEQFF
TGTGCCAGCAGGCCCCCGGGGATAGAGAATGAGCAGTTCTTC
>-|TRBJ1-1|once|TRBV7-2
CASSRRADTEAFF
TGTGCCAGCAGTCGACGGGCGGACACTGAAGCTTTCTTT